One sample yielded the 21 T cell receptor beta chains listed below, sequenced in a study of control samples from healthy donors and cancer patients. Produced via immunoSEQ multiplex PCR; TCRdb's table is partial and in-frame only. The sample contains 190,000 or so clones, around 93% of which appear only once. The source material was blood. The receptors derive from a man between 18 and 29 years old in good health.

The V call is TRBV5-5, the J call TRBJ2-1, with TRBD2 identical over 8 bases. CDR1 and CDR2 from the germline V gene are SGHKS and YYEKEE (reference sequence). V dropped 2 bases and J dropped 8; count of bases not matched to a gene: 9. The CDR3 runs to 15 residues. This CDR3 is CASSFKSGGPYEQFF. The DNA for the CDR3 is TGTGCCAGCAGCTTTAAGTCGGGGGGGCCCTATGAGCAGTTCTTC.

This chain joins TRBV10-3 and TRBJ1-1; D is undetermined. Germline V lookup: CDR1 ENHRY, CDR2 SYGVKD. This CDR3 spans 19 amino acids. The V end was cut by 10 bases, the J end by 2 bases, with 32 bases between. CDR3 nucleotide sequence: TGTGCCACCCGGAACCAATTATCTCTCTCTAGAATTACCAACACTGAAGCTTTCTTT. It translates to CATRNQLSLSRITNTEAFF.

The rearrangement links TRBV28 to TRBJ2-7; 11 nucleotides agree with TRBD1. With 4 bases clipped from V and 2 bases from J, the junction kept 4 bases outside the gene matches. The CDR3 is 15 amino acids. Germline CDR1 and CDR2: MDHEN and SYDVKM. Here the CDR3 reads CASSSPGQGAYEQYF. CDR3 nucleotide sequence: TGTGCCAGCAGTTCACCGGGACAGGGGGCCTACGAGCAGTACTTC.

This rearrangement joins TRBV7-9 to TRBJ1-4; tentative D call: TRBD1 (5 bases). Trimming cost V 3 bases and J 14 bases, with 16 bases left between them. The germline V gene has CDR1 SEHNR and CDR2 FQNEAQ (reference sequence). The CDR3 spans 13 residues. The chain's CDR3 is CASSLSNLAGLFF. The CDR3 region has the DNA TGTGCCAGCAGCTTGTCTAATCTGGCAGGGCTGTTTTTT.

This clone is a singleton in its sample. The chain recombines TRBV21-1 with TRBJ2-5; the D segment call TRBD2 is taken from the table without a DNA check. TRBV21-1 constitutes a pseudogene. This CDR3 is 17 amino acids long. The CDR3 region has the DNA TGTGCCAGCAGCAAAGATCCGGGGGGGGTCATCGAAGAGACCCAGTACTTC. Translated, it gives CASSKDPGGVIEETQYF.

The chain recombines TRBV6-5 with TRBJ1-1; no clear D. Per the germline V gene, CDR1 is MNHEY and CDR2 is SVGAGI. V lost 6 bases and J 0 bases, leaving 11 bases between the germline ends. This CDR3 contains 14 residues. CDR3 nucleotide sequence: TGTGCCAGCAGCCGTTCGCTAATGAACACTGAAGCTTTCTTT. Amino acids: CASSRSLMNTEAFF.

The chain carries TRBV30 and TRBJ1-2, with D tentatively TRBD1 (5 bases). The CDR3 extends over 15 amino acids. The germline V and J ends were trimmed by 0 bases and 5 bases, with 16 bases remaining between them. Germline assignment: CDR1 GTSNPN and CDR2 SVGIG (reference sequence). The CDR3 spells CAWSVLRAGKYGYTF. The CDR3, as DNA: TGTGCCTGGAGTGTACTCAGGGCGGGGAAGTATGGCTACACCTTC.

This clone has a single count. This rearrangement joins TRBV27 to TRBJ1-2; D possibly corresponds to TRBD1 (5 bases). The V and J ends lost 7 bases and 1 base respectively, with 13 bases between them. Per the germline V gene, CDR1 is MNHEY and CDR2 is SMNVEV (reference sequence). The CDR3 length is 14 residues. The CDR3 sequence is CASTSTEDNYGYTF. The CDR3 DNA follows: TGTGCCAGCACCTCGACAGAGGATAACTATGGCTACACCTTC.

This rearrangement joins TRBV4-1 to TRBJ2-7; 9 bases are a match to TRBD2. The germline V gene has CDR1 MGHRA and CDR2 YSYEKL. This CDR3 spans 17 amino acids. Losses at the gene ends were 3 bases for V and 0 bases for J; bases not matched to a gene: 9. The CDR3: CASSQDRLAALSYEQYF. CDR3 nucleotide sequence: TGCGCCAGCAGCCAGGACCGACTAGCGGCCCTCTCCTACGAGCAGTACTTC.

The chain uses TRBV4-2 and TRBJ2-1, with D perhaps assigned TRBD1 or TRBD2 (5 bases each). The CDR3 is 14 residues long. Trimming cost V 1 base and J 5 bases, with 9 bases left between them. Per germline, CDR1 LGHNA and CDR2 YNFKEQ. DNA of the CDR3: TGTGCCAGCAGCCAAGTGGGACGGGACAATGAGCAGTTCTTC. Amino acids: CASSQVGRDNEQFF.

This clone was detected only once. The CDR3 DNA reads TGTGCCAGCAGCTCTCCGGGGACAAACCAGCCCCAGCATTTT. Amino acid sequence: CASSSPGTNQPQHF. V gene TRBV5-5 combines with J gene TRBJ1-5, with a possible D match to TRBD1 (6 bases). The CDR3 is made up of 14 amino acids. Germline CDR1 reads SGHKS; CDR2 reads YYEKEE (reference sequence). Trimming removed 3 bases at V and 7 bases at J, with 14 bases between.

The table lists this clone with a count of one. The chain employs TRBV4-1 and TRBJ2-7; possible D gene TRBD2, 5 bases. V was shortened by 6 bases and J by 2 bases, with 17 bases between the two germline ends. Germline CDR1 and CDR2: MGHRA and YSYEKL. This CDR3 spans 15 amino acids. As DNA, the CDR3 is TGCGCCAGCAGACAAAATCCTAGCTACCCCTACGAGCAGTACTTC. Protein product: CASRQNPSYPYEQYF.

This clone was seen only once. V is TRBV7-3 and J is TRBJ2-2; D gene unclear. V was clipped by 5 bases and J by 7 bases, with 14 bases between them. Germline V gene data show CDR1 as SGHTA and CDR2 as FQGTGA. The CDR3 totals 14 residues. CDR3 residues: CASSEGGPNGELFF. CDR3 bases: TGTGCCAGCAGCGAAGGCGGACCAAACGGGGAGCTGTTTTTT.

V usage is TRBV6-5 and J usage is TRBJ1-6, with no clear D. Trimming shortened V by 6 bases and J by 7 bases, and 10 bases separated the two germline ends. The CDR3 length is 13 residues. Germline-derived CDR1 and CDR2 are MNHEY and SVGAGI. CDR3 bases: TGTGCCAGCAGCCTGACTGGCAATTCACCCCTCCACTTT. Its protein is CASSLTGNSPLHF.

The rearrangement links TRBV29-1 to TRBJ2-2, with D uncertain. Germline CDR1 and CDR2: SQVTM and ANQGSEA. The CDR3 spans 12 residues. V shed 7 bases and J shed 7 bases, with 13 bases lying between them. CDR3 loop: CSGATSGGELFF. CDR3 nucleotides: TGCAGCGGCGCGACCTCCGGCGGGGAGCTGTTTTTT.

The chain employs TRBV18 and TRBJ1-4; 8 bases line up with TRBD1. This CDR3 spans 19 amino acids. Per germline, CDR1 KGHSH and CDR2 LQKENI. Germline trimming cut 2 bases from V and 0 bases from J; bases unmatched to any gene: 11. CDR3 in DNA: TGTGCCAGCTCACCAAAATCCAGGGGGCCGCTTGCAACTAATGAAAAACTGTTTTTT. Its protein is CASSPKSRGPLATNEKLFF. Full variable domain (missing parts from reference TRBV18 and TRBJ1-4): NAGVMQNPRHLVRRRGQEARLRCSPMKGHSHVYWYRQLPEEGLKFMVYLQKENIIDESGMPKERFSAEFPKEGPSILRIQQVVRGDSAAYFCASSPKSRGPLATNEKLFFGSGTQLSVL.

V is TRBV6-5 and J is TRBJ1-2, with D hard to call. Trimming stripped 0 bases from V and 2 bases from J, with 10 bases between. From germline, CDR1 is MNHEY and CDR2 SVGAGI. This CDR3 is built from 15 residues. Written as DNA, the CDR3 is TGTGCCAGCAGTTACTCTAGGGATAGAAACTATGGCTACACCTTC. This translates into CASSYSRDRNYGYTF.

The chain combines TRBV3-1 (or the pseudogene TRBV3-2) with TRBJ1-2; D perhaps matches TRBD1 (5 bases). The CDR3 spans 17 residues. Germline V CDR1 and CDR2: LGHDT, YNNKEL (reference sequence). The ends were cut back, 4 bases at V and 8 bases at J, with 26 bases in the middle. CDR3 in DNA: TGTGCCAGCAGCCCCCAAGATTCGTTCGGGAGGGGCCTCGGCTACACCTTC. Translated, it gives CASSPQDSFGRGLGYTF.

This rearrangement joins TRBV19 to TRBJ2-6; 7 nucleotides agree with TRBD1. Germline V gene lookup returns CDR1 LNHDA and CDR2 SQIVND (reference sequence). V dropped 3 bases and J dropped 0; count of bases not matched to a gene: 8. This CDR3 has 18 amino acids. This CDR3 reads CASSIRTGDSSGANVLTF. The CDR3 DNA is TGTGCCAGTAGTATCAGGACAGGTGATAGCTCTGGGGCCAACGTCCTGACTTTC.

The V gene is TRBV9, the J gene TRBJ2-2, with D perhaps matching TRBD2 (5 bases). The V gene lost 4 bases and the J gene lost 1 base, with 14 bases spanning the gap. Germline CDR1 SGDLS, CDR2 YYNGEE. CDR3 size: 16 residues. The CDR3 protein is CASSLTSGGNTGELFF. CDR3 DNA: TGTGCCAGCAGCCTTACCAGTGGAGGGAACACCGGGGAGCTGTTTTTT.

Worth noting for this clone: The identical CDR3 is also encoded by other nucleotide sequences in the sample. The chain has TRBV15 and TRBJ2-3, with 10 positions matching TRBD2. CDR3 length: 16 residues. The germline gives CDR1 LNHNV, CDR2 YYDKDF (reference sequence). V shed 1 base, J shed 5 bases, and the junction held 6 bases outside the gene matches. CDR3 sequence: CATSRGPAGGGDTQYF. CDR3 in DNA: TGTGCCACCAGCAGAGGTCCAGCGGGGGGGGGAGATACGCAGTATTTT.